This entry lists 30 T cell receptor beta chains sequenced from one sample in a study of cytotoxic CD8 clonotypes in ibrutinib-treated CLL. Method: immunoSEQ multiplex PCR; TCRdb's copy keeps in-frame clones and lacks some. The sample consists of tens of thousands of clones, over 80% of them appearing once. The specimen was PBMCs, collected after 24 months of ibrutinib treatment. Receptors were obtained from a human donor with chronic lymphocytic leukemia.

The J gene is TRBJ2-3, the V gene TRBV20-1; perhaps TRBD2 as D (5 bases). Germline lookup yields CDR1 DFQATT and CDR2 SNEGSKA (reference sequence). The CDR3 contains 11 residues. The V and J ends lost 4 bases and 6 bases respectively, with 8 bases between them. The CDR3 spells CSATLEDTQYF. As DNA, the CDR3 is TGCAGTGCTACACTAGAGGATACGCAGTATTTT.

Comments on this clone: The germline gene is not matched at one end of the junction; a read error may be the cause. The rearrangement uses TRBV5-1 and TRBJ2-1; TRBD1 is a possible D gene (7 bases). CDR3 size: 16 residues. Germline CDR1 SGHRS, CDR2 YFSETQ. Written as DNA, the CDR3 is TGCGCCAGCAGCTTGGCCGTAGCAGGGGGGTACATTGAGCAGTTCTTC. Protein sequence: CASSLAVAGGYIEQFF.

The CDR3 DNA sequence: TGCGCCAGCAGCTGGGGGACTAGCGGGAGATCGACAGATACGCAGTATTTT. Residues: CASSWGTSGRSTDTQYF. V usage is TRBV5-1 and J usage is TRBJ2-3; 14 nucleotides line up with TRBD2. J was trimmed by 3 bases and V by 3 bases; bases with no gene match: 6. The CDR3 covers 17 residues. The germline V gene encodes CDR1 SGHRS and CDR2 YFSETQ.

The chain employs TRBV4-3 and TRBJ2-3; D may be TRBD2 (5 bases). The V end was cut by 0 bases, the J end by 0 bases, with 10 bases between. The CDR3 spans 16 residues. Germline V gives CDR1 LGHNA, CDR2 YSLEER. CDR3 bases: TGCGCCAGCAGCCAAGATCTCGGCGGGAGCACAGATACGCAGTATTTT. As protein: CASSQDLGGSTDTQYF.

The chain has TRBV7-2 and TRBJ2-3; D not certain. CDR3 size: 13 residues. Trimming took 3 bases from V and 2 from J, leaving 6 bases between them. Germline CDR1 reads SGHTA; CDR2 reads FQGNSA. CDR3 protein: CASSFQATDTQYF. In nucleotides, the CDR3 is TGTGCCAGCAGCTTCCAGGCCACAGATACGCAGTATTTT.

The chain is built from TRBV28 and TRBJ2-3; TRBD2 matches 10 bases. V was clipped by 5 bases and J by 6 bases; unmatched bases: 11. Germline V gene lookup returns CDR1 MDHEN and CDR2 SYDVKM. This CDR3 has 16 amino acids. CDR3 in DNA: TGTGCCAGCAGTCTCGGAGCGGGAGGGCCATCGGATACGCAGTATTTT. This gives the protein CASSLGAGGPSDTQYF.

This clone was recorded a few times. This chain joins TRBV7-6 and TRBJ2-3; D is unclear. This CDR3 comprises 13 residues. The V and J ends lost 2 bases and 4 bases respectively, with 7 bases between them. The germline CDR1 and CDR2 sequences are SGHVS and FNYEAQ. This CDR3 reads CASSLSVADTQYF. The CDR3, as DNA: TGTGCCAGCAGCTTATCCGTGGCAGATACGCAGTATTTT. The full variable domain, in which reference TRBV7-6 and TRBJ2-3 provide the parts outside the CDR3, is GAGVSQSPRYKVTKRGQDVALRCDPISGHVSLYWYRQALGQGPEFLTYFNYEAQQDKSGLPNDRFSAERPEGSISTLTIQRTEQRDSAMYRCASSLSVADTQYFGPGTRLTVL.

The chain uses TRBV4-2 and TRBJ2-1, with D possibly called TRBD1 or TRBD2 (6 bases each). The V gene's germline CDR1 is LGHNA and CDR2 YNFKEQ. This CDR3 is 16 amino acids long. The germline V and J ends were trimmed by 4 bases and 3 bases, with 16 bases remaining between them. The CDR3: CASSPRGEGDYNEQFF. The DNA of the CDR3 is TGTGCCAGCAGCCCGAGGGGGGAAGGAGACTACAATGAGCAGTTCTTC.

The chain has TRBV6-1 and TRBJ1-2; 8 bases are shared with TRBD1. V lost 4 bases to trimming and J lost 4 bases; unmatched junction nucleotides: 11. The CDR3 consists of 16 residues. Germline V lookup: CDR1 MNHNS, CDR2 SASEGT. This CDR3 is CASSVTLRGLVYGYTF. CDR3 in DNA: TGTGCCAGCAGTGTCACCCTCAGGGGGCTCGTCTATGGCTACACCTTC.

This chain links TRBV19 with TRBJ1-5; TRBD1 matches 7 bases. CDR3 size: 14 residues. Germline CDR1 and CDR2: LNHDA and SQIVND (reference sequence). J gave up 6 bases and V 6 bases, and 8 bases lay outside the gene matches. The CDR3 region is CASRRTGGGQPQHF. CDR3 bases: TGTGCCAGTAGGCGGACAGGAGGGGGTCAGCCCCAGCATTTT.

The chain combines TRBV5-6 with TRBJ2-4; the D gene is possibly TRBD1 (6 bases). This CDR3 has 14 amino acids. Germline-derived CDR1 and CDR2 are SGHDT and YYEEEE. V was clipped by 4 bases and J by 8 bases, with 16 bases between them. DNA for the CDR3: TGTGCCAGCAGCCCGACAGGCCCCGGGGACATTCAGTACTTC. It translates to CASSPTGPGDIQYF. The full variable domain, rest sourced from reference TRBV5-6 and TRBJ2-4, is DAGVTQSPTHLIKTRGQQVTLRCSPKSGHDTVSWYQQALGQGPQFIFQYYEEEERQRGNFPDRFSGHQFPNYSSELNVNALLLGDSALYLCASSPTGPGDIQYFGAGTRLSVL.

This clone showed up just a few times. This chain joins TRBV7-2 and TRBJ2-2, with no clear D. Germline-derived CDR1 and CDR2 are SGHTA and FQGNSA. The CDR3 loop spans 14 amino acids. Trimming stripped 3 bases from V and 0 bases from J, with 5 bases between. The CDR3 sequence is CASSFASNTGELFF. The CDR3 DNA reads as TGTGCCAGCAGCTTTGCCTCGAACACCGGGGAGCTGTTTTTT.

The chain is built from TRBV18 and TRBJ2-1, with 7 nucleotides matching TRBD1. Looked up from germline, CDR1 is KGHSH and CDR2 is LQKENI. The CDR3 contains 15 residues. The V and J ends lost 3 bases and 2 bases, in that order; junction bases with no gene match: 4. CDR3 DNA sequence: TGTGCCAGCTCACCCCAGGGGGACCCCTACAATGAGCAGTTCTTC. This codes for CASSPQGDPYNEQFF.

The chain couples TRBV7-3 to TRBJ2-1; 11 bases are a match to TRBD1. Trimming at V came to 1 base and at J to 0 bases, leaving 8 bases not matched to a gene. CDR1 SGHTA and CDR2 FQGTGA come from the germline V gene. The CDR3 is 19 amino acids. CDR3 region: CASSLMGTGGISSYNEQFF. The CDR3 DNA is TGTGCCAGCAGCTTAATGGGGACAGGGGGAATAAGCTCCTACAATGAGCAGTTCTTC.

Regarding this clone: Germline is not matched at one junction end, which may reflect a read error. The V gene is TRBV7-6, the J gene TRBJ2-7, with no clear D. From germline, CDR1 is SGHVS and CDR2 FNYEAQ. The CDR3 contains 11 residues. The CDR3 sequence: CASSLGAEQYF. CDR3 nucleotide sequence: TGTGCCAGCAGTTTAGGAGCCGAGCAGTACTTC.

CDR3 sequence (DNA): TGTGCCAGCAGTTACGACACAACCCCAACGGGGGAGACCCAGTACTTC. Residues: CASSYDTTPTGETQYF. This rearrangement joins TRBV6-6 to TRBJ2-5; D may be TRBD2 (5 bases). Per the germline V gene, CDR1 is MNHNY and CDR2 is SVGAGI (reference sequence). The CDR3 consists of 16 residues. V gave up 2 bases and J gave up 5 bases, with 18 bases separating them.

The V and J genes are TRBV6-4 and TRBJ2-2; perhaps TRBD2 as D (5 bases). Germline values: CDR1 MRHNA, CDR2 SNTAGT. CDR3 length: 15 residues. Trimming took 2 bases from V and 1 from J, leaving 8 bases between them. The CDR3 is CASSDTRENTGELFF. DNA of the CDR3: TGTGCCAGCAGTGACACCCGGGAGAACACCGGGGAGCTGTTTTTT.

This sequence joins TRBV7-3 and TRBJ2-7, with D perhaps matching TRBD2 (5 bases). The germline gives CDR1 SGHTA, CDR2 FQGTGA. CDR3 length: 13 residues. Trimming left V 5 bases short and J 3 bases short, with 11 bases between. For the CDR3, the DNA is TGTGCCAGCAGCCCCCCTGGGAGCTACGAGCAGTACTTC. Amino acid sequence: CASSPPGSYEQYF.

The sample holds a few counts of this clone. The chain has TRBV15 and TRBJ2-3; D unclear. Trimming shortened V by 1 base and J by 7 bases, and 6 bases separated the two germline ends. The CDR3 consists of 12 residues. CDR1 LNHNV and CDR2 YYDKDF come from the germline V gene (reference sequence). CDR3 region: CATSRGLNTQYF. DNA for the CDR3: TGTGCCACCAGCAGAGGACTCAATACGCAGTATTTT.

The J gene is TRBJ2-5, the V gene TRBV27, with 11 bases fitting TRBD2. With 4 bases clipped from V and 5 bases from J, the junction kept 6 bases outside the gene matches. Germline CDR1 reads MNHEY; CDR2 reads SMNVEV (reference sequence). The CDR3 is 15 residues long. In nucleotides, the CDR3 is TGTGCCAGCAGTTCCCTTCTAGCGGGAGGTGAGACCCAGTACTTC. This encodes CASSSLLAGGETQYF.

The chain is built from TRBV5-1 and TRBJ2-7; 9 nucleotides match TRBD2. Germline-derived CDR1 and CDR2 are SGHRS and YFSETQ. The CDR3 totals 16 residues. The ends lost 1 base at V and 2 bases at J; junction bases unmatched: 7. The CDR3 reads CASSLNAAGGPYEQYF. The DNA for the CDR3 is TGCGCCAGCAGCTTGAATGCGGCGGGAGGGCCCTACGAGCAGTACTTC.

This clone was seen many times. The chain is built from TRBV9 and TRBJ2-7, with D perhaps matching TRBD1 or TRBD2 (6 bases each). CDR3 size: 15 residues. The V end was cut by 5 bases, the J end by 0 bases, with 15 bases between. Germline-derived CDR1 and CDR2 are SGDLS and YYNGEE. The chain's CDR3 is CASSMGGGLSYEQYF. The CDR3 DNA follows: TGTGCCAGCAGTATGGGTGGGGGGCTCTCCTACGAGCAGTACTTC. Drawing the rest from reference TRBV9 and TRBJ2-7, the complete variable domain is DSGVTQTPKHLITATGQRVTLRCSPRSGDLSVYWYQQSLDQGLQFLIQYYNGEERAKGNILERFSAQQFPDLHSELNLSSLELGDSALYFCASSMGGGLSYEQYFGPGTRLTVT.

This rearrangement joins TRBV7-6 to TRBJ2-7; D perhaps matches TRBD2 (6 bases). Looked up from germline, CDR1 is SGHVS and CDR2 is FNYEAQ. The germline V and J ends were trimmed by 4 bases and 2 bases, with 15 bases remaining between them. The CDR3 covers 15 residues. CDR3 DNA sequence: TGTGCCAGCAGCTCCGTCAGCGGGTATGCCTACGAGCAGTACTTC. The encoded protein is CASSSVSGYAYEQYF.

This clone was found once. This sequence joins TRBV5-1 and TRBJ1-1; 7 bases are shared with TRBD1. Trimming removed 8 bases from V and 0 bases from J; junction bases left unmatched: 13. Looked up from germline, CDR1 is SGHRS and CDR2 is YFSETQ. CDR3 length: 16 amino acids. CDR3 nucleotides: TGCGCCAGTGCCAATCTAGGGGGCCTAATGAACACTGAAGCTTTCTTT. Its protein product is CASANLGGLMNTEAFF.

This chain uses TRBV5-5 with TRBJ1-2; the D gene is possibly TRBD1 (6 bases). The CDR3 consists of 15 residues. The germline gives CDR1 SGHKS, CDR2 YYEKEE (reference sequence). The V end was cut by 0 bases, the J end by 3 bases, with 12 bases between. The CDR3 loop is CASSLASGADYGYTF. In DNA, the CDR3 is TGTGCCAGCAGCTTGGCCTCGGGGGCGGACTATGGCTACACCTTC.

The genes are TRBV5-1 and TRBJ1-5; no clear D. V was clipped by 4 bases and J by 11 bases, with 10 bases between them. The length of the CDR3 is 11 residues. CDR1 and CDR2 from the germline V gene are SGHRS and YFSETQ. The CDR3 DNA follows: TGCGCCAGCAGCATCGCGAGGGCCCAGCATTTT. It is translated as CASSIARAQHF. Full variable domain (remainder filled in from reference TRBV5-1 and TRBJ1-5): KAGVTQTPRYLIKTRGQQVTLSCSPISGHRSVSWYQQTPGQGLQFLFEYFSETQRNKGNFPGRFSGRQFSNSRSEMNVSTLELGDSALYLCASSIARAQHFGDGTRLSIL.

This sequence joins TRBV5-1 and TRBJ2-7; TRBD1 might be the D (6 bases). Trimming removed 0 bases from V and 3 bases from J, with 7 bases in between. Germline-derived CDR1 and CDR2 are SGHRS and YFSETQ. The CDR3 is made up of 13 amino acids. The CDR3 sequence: CASSLEQGYEQYF. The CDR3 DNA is TGCGCCAGCAGCTTGGAACAGGGCTACGAGCAGTACTTC.

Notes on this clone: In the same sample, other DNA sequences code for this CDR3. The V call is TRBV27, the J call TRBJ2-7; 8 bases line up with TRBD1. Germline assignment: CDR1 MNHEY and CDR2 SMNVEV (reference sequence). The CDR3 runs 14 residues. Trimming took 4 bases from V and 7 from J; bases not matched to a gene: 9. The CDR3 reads CASSSGQGAREQYF. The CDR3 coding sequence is TGTGCCAGCAGTTCGGGGCAGGGGGCCCGAGAGCAGTACTTC.

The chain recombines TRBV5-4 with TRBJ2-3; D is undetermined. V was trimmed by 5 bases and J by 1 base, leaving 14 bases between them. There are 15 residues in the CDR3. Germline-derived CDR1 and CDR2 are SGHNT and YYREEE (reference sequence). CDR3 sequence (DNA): TGTGCCAGCAGTCCCGAGCCCCGTGGCACAGATACGCAGTATTTT. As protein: CASSPEPRGTDTQYF.

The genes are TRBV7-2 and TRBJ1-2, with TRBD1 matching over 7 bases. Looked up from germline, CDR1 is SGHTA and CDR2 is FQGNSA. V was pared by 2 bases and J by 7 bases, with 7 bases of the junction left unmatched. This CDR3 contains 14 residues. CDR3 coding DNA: TGTGCCAGCAGCTTATACAGGGGCGAGATTGGCTACACCTTC. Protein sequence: CASSLYRGEIGYTF.